This TCR beta chain derives from a study of T cell clonotyping in hematopoietic cell transplantation. The study, taken as a whole, reports: At the given depth, recipient repertoires were over 95% de novo clonotypes. No sorting was done, leaving CD4 and CD8 contributions mixed.

TCRdb's copy holds only in-frame clones and misses some; the assay was immunoSEQ multiplex PCR. The sample comprises some 30,000 clones, about 93% of which are singletons, and roughly a tenth rests with the top ten. Regarding this clone: The antigen is not known.

The CDR3 totals 17 residues. The germline gives CDR1 SGHRS, CDR2 YFSETQ. The trim removed 1 base at V and 5 bases at J, leaving 9 bases unmatched. The receptor's source is a female patient aged 45-60 years who had an allogeneic stem cell transplant from a related donor, so the T cells may come from the graft donor. Some clones in this sample may be carry-over from other donors' samples. Sequenced here: PBMCs, sampled 100 days after allogeneic stem cell transplant. This chain joins TRBV5-1 and TRBJ2-5; 12 bases line up with TRBD2. DNA for the CDR3: TGCGCCAGCAGCTTGATCTCTAGCGGGGGGGCTTGGGAGACCCAGTACTTC. Its protein is CASSLISSGGAWETQYF.